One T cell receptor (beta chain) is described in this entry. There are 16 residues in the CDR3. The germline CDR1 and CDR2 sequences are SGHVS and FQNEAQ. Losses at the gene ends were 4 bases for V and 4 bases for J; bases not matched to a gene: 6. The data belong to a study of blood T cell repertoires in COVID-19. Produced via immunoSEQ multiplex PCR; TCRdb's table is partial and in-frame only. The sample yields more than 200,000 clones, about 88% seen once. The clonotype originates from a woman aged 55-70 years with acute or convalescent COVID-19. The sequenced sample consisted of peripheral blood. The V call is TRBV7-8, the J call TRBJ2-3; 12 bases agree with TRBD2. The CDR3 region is CASSSILAGGSDTQYF. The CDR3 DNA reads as TGTGCCAGCAGCTCCATACTAGCGGGAGGTTCAGATACGCAGTATTTT.